The source of this T cell receptor (beta chain) is a study of shared clonotypes between healthy human individuals (TCRdb year 2020). For context, the study as a whole: The cohort included a few men and two women between 18 and 49 years of age. To estimate repertoire size and how much clonotype sharing occurs between individuals, the study deeply sequenced the blood TCR repertoires of about five healthy adults. For each donor, three plates each were used for CD4 naive and CD4 memory, two plates were used for CD8 naive, and one plate was used for CD8 memory. Between about 0.85 and 10 billion PBMCs per donor were obtained by leukapheresis. Different laboratories and diverse techniques were used to prepare libraries and sequence TCR repertoires, to increase sequencing depth and limit assay-specific biases. General findings and caveats noted by the study authors: Sampling was restricted to blood, and TCR repertoires in tissues likely differ from the TCR repertoires found in blood. Clonotypes shared by all four sorted-subset donors showed higher generation probabilities than non-shared clonotypes. Pairwise subsampling led to the expectation that sequencing depth would affect the degree of clonotype sharing among donors. Rarefaction of sorted-subset datasets indicated incomplete sequencing despite the large sequencing depth. Sharing across a few donors was observed for approximately 4.6% of naive CD4, over 3% of naive CD8, roughly 2.4% of memory CD4, and around 0.4% of memory CD8 clonotypes. Naive subsets generally had larger estimated clonotype richness than memory subsets did. The small number of donors limited the genetic and exposure-history diversity represented.

Healthy HIV-negative adults with no recently reported acute infections or vaccinations were included as donors. Only Caucasian adults living in Nashville, Tennessee, USA were represented among the donors. CD4+ T cells were enriched through magnetic negative selection, after which naive cells were positively selected on CD45RA and the remaining negative fraction served as the memory subset. Blood was obtained by leukapheresis, after which PBMCs were separated by Ficoll-Histopaque density gradient centrifugation and cryopreserved in liquid nitrogen vapor phase. Purity and quantity of every magnetically sorted T cell population were checked by analytical flow cytometry. Genomic DNA was isolated from every sorted fraction and measured by UV absorbance on a Nanodrop 2000c. A remark on this clone: The antigen it binds to is not known. No much larger clone is present one base from it, and per-base qualities are unavailable.

TCR CDR3 regions were amplified from genomic DNA by multiplex PCR using the deep immunoSEQ assay. Genomic DNA extracted from each cell subset was distributed evenly over all wells of several immunoSEQ 96-well plates, and each plate served as one replicate. Each replicate PCR for sorted subsets received about 210 ng genomic DNA, equal to roughly 33,000 T cell genomes. Purified libraries were quantified with a Qubit 3.0 fluorometer, sized on a Bioanalyzer 2100, and re-quantified with the KAPA Library Quantification kit. A separate single-read 150-cycle Illumina NextSeq 550 flow cell was used to sequence each immunoSEQ 96-well plate. As for how the authors treated the data: Because the immunoSEQ output included only junctional sequences and no quality scores, the filtering could not be the same as the filtering used for full-length reads. To assign V/J genes and CDR3, sequences were annotated using PyIR, a Python wrapper for IgBLAST v1.9, with IMGT germline references. Reads were filtered out if the reads had weak V/J assignments (E-value above 1e-6), no CDR3, stop codons, out-of-frame junctions, or ambiguous translated residues. V3J clonotypes were defined as sequences sharing an identical inferred V gene, J gene, and CDR3 amino acid sequence. Percentage overlap between repertoires was computed as shared unique clonotypes divided by the size of the smaller repertoire. RTK rarefaction, the Chao1 estimator, and Recon v2.1 estimates of unobserved clonotypes were used to assess repertoire richness. Generation probabilities were computed with OLGA for all TCRbeta clonotypes obtained by the gDNA method from several donors. The table comes from immuneACCESS by way of TCRdb, which keeps in-frame sequences with V and J called. Part of the clones is missing from these tables; in studies checked, under half for an unresolved V gene and the rest for unknown reasons. That table gives V, J and clone size, and the DNA gave D and trimming. For this sample the table gives about 2 million clones, of which 85% to 95% were detected only once. The ten top clones hold 0.13% of the sample.

CDR1 is given as SGDLS and CDR2 as YYNGEE, both from the germline V gene. Measured from the cysteine to the phenylalanine, the CDR3 is 15 residues long. Only CDR3 DNA remains: 45 bases, in frame from the first base. V loses 3 bases at its end and J loses 6 bases; junction bases beyond the gene matches: 4. The specimen was naive CD4+ T cells sorted from blood. Sample cell subset or site, as interpreted from the label and publication: CD45RA+ positively selected. The sequence came from a man aged 18 to 35 in good health. The V and J genes are TRBV9 and TRBJ1-6; 9 bases in the junction line up with TRBD1. The CDR3 loop reads CASSAGTGPNSPLHF. The DNA reads as follows: TGTGCCAGCAGCGCAGGGACAGGGCCTAATTCACCCCTCCACTTT.